This record covers a single TCR beta chain. These data come from a study of blood T cell repertoires in COVID-19. On the study more broadly: Both acute and convalescent COVID-19 samples were obtained from the United States, Italy and Spain.

V lost 6 bases and J 1 base, leaving 13 bases between the germline ends. Germline-derived CDR1 and CDR2 are MNHEY and SVGAGI. This CDR3 region has 14 residues. TCRdb's copy holds only in-frame clones and misses some; the assay was immunoSEQ multiplex PCR. The repertoire holds roughly 73,000 clones, with approximately 89% as singletons. This TCR came from a man older than 75 with acute or convalescent COVID-19. The chain combines TRBV6-5 with TRBJ2-7; possibly TRBD1 for D (6 bases). Sequences were obtained from peripheral blood. The CDR3 DNA reads TGTGCCAGCAGGCGGAACAGGGAGTCCTACGAGCAGTACTTC. Protein sequence: CASRRNRESYEQYF.